This record covers a single T cell receptor (beta chain). The antigen remains undetermined. This CDR3 has 13 amino acids. Germline V gene sequence: CDR1 SEHNR, CDR2 FQNEAQ (reference sequence). This sample was included in a study of CXCR3-negative and CXCR3-positive naive CD8 T cells. With UMI labels, 5' RACE was used to prepare the TRB cDNA libraries. TCRdb reprocessed the 5' RACE reads and keeps a single row for each CDR3 protein, giving no DNA. The specimen's table records 65,000 to 90,000 distinct CDR3 sequences. Study conclusions and caveats: A higher hydrophobicity marked the TRB CDR3s of CXCR3-positive naive cells versus CXCR3-negative naive cells.

This receptor was identified in a human donor in good health. Some clones in this sample may be carry-over from other donors' samples. The gene calls are TRBV7-9 and TRBJ2-7; TCRdb picks TRBD2, but there is no DNA to check that call. The sample consisted of naive CXCR3+ CD8+ T cells from blood. The subset here: CD45RO-CCR7+CD27+CD95- naive CD8+ T cells expressing CXCR3 (TNR3+). CDR3 protein: CASSLGRRDEQYF.